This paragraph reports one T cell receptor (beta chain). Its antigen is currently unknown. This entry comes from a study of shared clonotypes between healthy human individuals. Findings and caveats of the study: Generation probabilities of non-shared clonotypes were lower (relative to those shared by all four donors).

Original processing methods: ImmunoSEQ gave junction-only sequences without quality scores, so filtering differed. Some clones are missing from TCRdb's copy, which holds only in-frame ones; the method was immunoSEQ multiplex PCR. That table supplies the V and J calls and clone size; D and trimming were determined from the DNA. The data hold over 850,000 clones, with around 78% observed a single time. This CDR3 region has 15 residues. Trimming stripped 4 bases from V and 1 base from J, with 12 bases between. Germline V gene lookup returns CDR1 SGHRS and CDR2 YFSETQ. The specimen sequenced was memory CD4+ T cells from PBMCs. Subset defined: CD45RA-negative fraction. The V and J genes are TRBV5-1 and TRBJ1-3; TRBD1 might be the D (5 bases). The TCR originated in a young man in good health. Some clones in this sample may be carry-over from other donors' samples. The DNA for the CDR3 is TGCGCCAGCAGCCCCCCCCAGGGTTCTGGAAACACCATATATTTT. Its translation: CASSPPQGSGNTIYF.